This T cell receptor (beta chain) was observed in a study of blood T cell repertoires in COVID-19. Study details: Collection of acute and convalescent COVID-19 samples took place in the United States, Italy and Spain. T cells, B-cell-depleted T cells, or PBMCs provided the cDNA or gDNA that served as material.

As processed by the authors: The authors estimated nucleated cell counts from reference gene primer amplification. TCRdb's copy holds only in-frame clones and misses some; the assay was immunoSEQ multiplex PCR. V and J calls and clone size are given by that table; D and trimming were obtained from the DNA. The table lists about 220,000 clones, roughly 84% of them singletons. The source of this sequence is a woman aged 55-69 years who had recovered from COVID-19. Sequenced sample: peripheral blood.

The DNA for the CDR3 is TGTGCCAGCTCACCATTCGGGGTTAAGACTAACTATGGCTACACCTTC. Encoded protein: CASSPFGVKTNYGYTF. J is TRBJ1-2 and V is TRBV18; D is uncertain. The CDR3 totals 16 residues. Trimming took 2 bases from V and 0 from J, leaving 13 bases between them. Germline assignment: CDR1 KGHSH and CDR2 LQKENI.